The 4 T cell receptor beta chains presented below share a single source sample, sequenced in a study of T cell responses to AZD1222 COVID-19 vaccine (dated by TCRdb to the early 2020s). Libraries were constructed by the immunoSEQ multiplex PCR assay. TCRdb carries this immuneACCESS record with in-frame sequences only. Its versions omit some clonotypes, under half of them owing to an unresolved V gene in the studies checked, with the rest unexplained. For this sample the table gives about 130,000 clones, of which about 87% were detected only once. Of the sample, around 6% falls within the top ten clones. Per the publication, the time point label means: baseline before first vaccination. Material: peripheral blood, obtained on day 0 of AZD1222 vaccination. The receptor source for this set is an adult in good health.

The rearrangement links TRBV14 to TRBJ2-1; 10 positions agree with TRBD1. This CDR3 is 12 amino acids long. CDR1 is SGHDN and CDR2 is FVKESK in the germline V gene. J lost 12 bases, V lost 4 bases, and 3 bases had no gene match. The CDR3 nucleotides read TGTGCCAGCAGCCTAGGGGACAGGGGGCAGTTCTTC. It encodes CASSLGDRGQFF.

This clone was counted a single time. CDR3 protein: CASSDGRGGPSYEQYF. In nucleotides, the CDR3 is TGTGCCAGCAGCGATGGAAGGGGGGGGCCCTCCTACGAGCAGTACTTC. The chain has TRBV7-9 and TRBJ2-7; a weak D match, TRBD2 (7 bases). The V and J ends lost 5 bases and 0 bases respectively, with 17 bases between them. CDR3 length equals 16 residues. Germline lookup yields CDR1 SEHNR and CDR2 FQNEAQ (reference sequence).

The chain couples TRBV27 to TRBJ1-1; 10 nucleotides align to TRBD1. V lost 1 base and J lost 5; bases outside the gene matches: 4. CDR3 length: 15 residues. The germline CDR1 and CDR2 sequences are MNHEY and SMNVEV (reference sequence). In DNA form, the CDR3 reads TGTGCCAGCAGTTTATGGGGACAGGGGAAAACTGAAGCTTTCTTT. This sequence encodes CASSLWGQGKTEAFF.

The V gene is TRBV2, the J gene TRBJ1-2; D unresolved. Trimming shortened V by 4 bases and J by 4 bases, and 13 bases separated the two germline ends. This CDR3 region has 14 residues. CDR1 SNHLY and CDR2 FYNNEI come from the germline V gene. The CDR3 loop is CASSVTMGSYGYTF. In DNA form, the CDR3 reads TGTGCCAGCAGTGTCACGATGGGGTCCTATGGCTACACCTTC.